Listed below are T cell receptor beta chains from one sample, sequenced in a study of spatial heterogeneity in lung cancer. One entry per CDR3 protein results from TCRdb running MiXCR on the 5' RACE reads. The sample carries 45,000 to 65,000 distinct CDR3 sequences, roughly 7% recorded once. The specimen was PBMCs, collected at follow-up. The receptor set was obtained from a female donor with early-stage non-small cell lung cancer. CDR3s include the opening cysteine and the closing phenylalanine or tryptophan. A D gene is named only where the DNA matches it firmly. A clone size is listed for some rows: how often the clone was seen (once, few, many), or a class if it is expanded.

cdr3_nt: TGTGCCAGCAGCTTGGGGACAGGGGTGGTTGGCTACACCTTC
cdr3_aa: CASSLGTGVVGYTF
v_call: TRBV7-9
j_call: TRBJ1-2
d_call: TRBD1
clone_size: many

cdr3_nt: TGCGCCAGCAGCCAGAGACAGGGCTCGATTGACTACGAGCAGTACTTC
cdr3_aa: CASSQRQGSIDYEQYF
v_call: TRBV5-1
j_call: TRBJ2-7
d_call: TRBD1
clone_size: many

cdr3_nt: TGTGCCAGCAGTGAAGCCGCGTATGGCTACACCTTC
cdr3_aa: CASSEAAYGYTF
v_call: TRBV2
j_call: TRBJ1-2
d_call: -
clone_size: few

cdr3_nt: TGTGCCAGCAGCTCCGCCCTGGGGTCGTTCTTC
cdr3_aa: CASSSALGSFF
v_call: TRBV11-2
j_call: TRBJ2-1
d_call: -
clone_size: -

cdr3_nt: TGCAGCGTCCAAGGGGGAGGAAACATTCAGTACTTC
cdr3_aa: CSVQGGGNIQYF
v_call: TRBV29-1
j_call: TRBJ2-4
d_call: -
clone_size: -

cdr3_nt: TGTGCCAGCAGCCGACTGGAGAGCTCTGGAAACACCATATATTTT
cdr3_aa: CASSRLESSGNTIYF
v_call: TRBV3-1
j_call: TRBJ1-3
d_call: -
clone_size: few

cdr3_nt: TGCGCCAGCAGGAGGTGGGTGCAAGAGACCCAGTACTTC
cdr3_aa: CASRRWVQETQYF
v_call: TRBV5-1
j_call: TRBJ2-5
d_call: -
clone_size: many

cdr3_nt: TGCAGTGCTAGCAGCGGGGGATACAATGAGCAGTTCTTC
cdr3_aa: CSASSGGYNEQFF
v_call: TRBV20-1
j_call: TRBJ2-1
d_call: TRBD2
clone_size: few

cdr3_nt: TGTGCCAGCAGTTTTAGGGACAGGGGTACCGAGACCCAGTACTTC
cdr3_aa: CASSFRDRGTETQYF
v_call: TRBV6-5
j_call: TRBJ2-5
d_call: TRBD1
clone_size: many

cdr3_nt: TGTGCCAGCTCACCATCGTACACAGGGGGCGGCTACACCTTC
cdr3_aa: CASSPSYTGGGYTF
v_call: TRBV18
j_call: TRBJ1-2
d_call: TRBD1
clone_size: many

cdr3_nt: TGTGCCAGCAGCCGGAGGAGCACTGAAGCTTTCTTT
cdr3_aa: CASSRRSTEAFF
v_call: TRBV3-1
j_call: TRBJ1-1
d_call: -
clone_size: -

cdr3_nt: TGTGCCAGCAGCGGGGGACTTAATGAAAAACTGTTTTTT
cdr3_aa: CASSGGLNEKLFF
v_call: TRBV5-8
j_call: TRBJ1-4
d_call: -
clone_size: many

cdr3_nt: TGTGCCAGCAGTTTATTGTCTGGTGGGTTTCAGCCCCAGCATTTT
cdr3_aa: CASSLLSGGFQPQHF
v_call: TRBV28
j_call: TRBJ1-5
d_call: -
clone_size: few

cdr3_nt: TGTGCCAGCAGGCCTAGCGGGAGGAGCACAGATACGCAGTATTTT
cdr3_aa: CASRPSGRSTDTQYF
v_call: TRBV3-1
j_call: TRBJ2-3
d_call: TRBD2
clone_size: few

cdr3_nt: TGTGCCAGCAGCCAAGGACAGACAACTAATGAAAAACTGTTTTTT
cdr3_aa: CASSQGQTTNEKLFF
v_call: TRBV7-9
j_call: TRBJ1-4
d_call: -
clone_size: few

cdr3_nt: TGCAGCGTTCTACAGGGGGGGCTAGGAGCTTTCTTT
cdr3_aa: CSVLQGGLGAFF
v_call: TRBV29-1
j_call: TRBJ1-1
d_call: TRBD1
clone_size: -

cdr3_nt: TGTGCCACCAGTGTATCTGCTAACTATGGCTACACCTTC
cdr3_aa: CATSVSANYGYTF
v_call: TRBV24-1
j_call: TRBJ1-2
d_call: -
clone_size: -

cdr3_nt: TGTGCCAGCAGTCTGACGGGACTAGCGGACTACGAGCAGTACTTC
cdr3_aa: CASSLTGLADYEQYF
v_call: TRBV13
j_call: TRBJ2-7
d_call: TRBD2
clone_size: -

cdr3_nt: TGTGCCAGCAGCCTAGGAGGGACAGGCACTGAAGCTTTCTTT
cdr3_aa: CASSLGGTGTEAFF
v_call: TRBV7-3
j_call: TRBJ1-1
d_call: TRBD1
clone_size: few

cdr3_nt: TGTGCCAGCAGCCGCGGGGGTTCCTTCACAGATACGCAGTATTTT
cdr3_aa: CASSRGGSFTDTQYF
v_call: TRBV11-3
j_call: TRBJ2-3
d_call: TRBD2
clone_size: few

cdr3_nt: TGCGCCAGCAGCCAAGCCGGGGTAAGGACTGAAGCTTTCTTT
cdr3_aa: CASSQAGVRTEAFF
v_call: TRBV4-1
j_call: TRBJ1-1
d_call: -
clone_size: many

cdr3_nt: TGCAGCGTGAAGCTCGGAGCTAACTATGGCTACACCTTC
cdr3_aa: CSVKLGANYGYTF
v_call: TRBV29-1
j_call: TRBJ1-2
d_call: -
clone_size: many

cdr3_nt: TGTGCCAGCAGCTTAGCCGGGACAGGAGTCTACGAGCAGTACTTC
cdr3_aa: CASSLAGTGVYEQYF
v_call: TRBV7-8
j_call: TRBJ2-7
d_call: TRBD1
clone_size: many

cdr3_nt: TGCAGTGCTAGAGCTTCGTGGGGGTCTAATGAAAAACTGTTTTTT
cdr3_aa: CSARASWGSNEKLFF
v_call: TRBV20-1
j_call: TRBJ1-4
d_call: -
clone_size: few

cdr3_nt: TGTGCCAGCAGTGAAGTCGGCGACAGGGGCTACGAGCAGTACTTC
cdr3_aa: CASSEVGDRGYEQYF
v_call: TRBV25-1
j_call: TRBJ2-7
d_call: TRBD1
clone_size: many

cdr3_nt: TGTGCCAGCAGCGTTCAGGGACTCTCTGGGGCCAACGTCCTGACTTTC
cdr3_aa: CASSVQGLSGANVLTF
v_call: TRBV7-9
j_call: TRBJ2-6
d_call: -
clone_size: -

cdr3_nt: TGTGCCAGCAGCCAACATAGCGGGGGAGGGAGCACCGGGGAGCTGTTTTTT
cdr3_aa: CASSQHSGGGSTGELFF
v_call: TRBV3-1
j_call: TRBJ2-2
d_call: TRBD2
clone_size: few

cdr3_nt: TGTGCCAGCAGTTCCCTAATGCAGCTGAACACTGAAGCTTTCTTT
cdr3_aa: CASSSLMQLNTEAFF
v_call: TRBV6-2/TRBV6-3
j_call: TRBJ1-1
d_call: -
clone_size: -